These 13 T cell receptor beta chains originate from one sample sequenced in a study of T cell repertoires in cytomegalovirus infection. TCRdb analysed the reads with MiXCR anew, one entry per CDR3 protein. The sample records around 170,000 distinct CDR3 sequences, 17% being singletons. The sample consisted of CD8+ T cells from PBMCs. These receptors all come from a human donor in good health (CMV status not recorded). Some clones in this sample may be carry-over from other donors' samples.

This clonotype showed up just a few times. The chain is built from TRBV20-1 and TRBJ2-5; 12 positions match TRBD2. The CDR3 loop spans 16 amino acids. J gave up 8 bases and V 6 bases, and 16 bases lay outside the gene matches. Germline CDR1 is DFQATT and CDR2 is SNEGSKA (reference sequence). Here the CDR3 reads CSAGSASGRAGETQYF. CDR3 nucleotides: TGCAGTGCGGGCAGTGCTAGCGGGAGGGCGGGAGAAACCCAGTACTTC.

V and J are TRBV7-2 and TRBJ1-1; D unresolved. Trimming took off 7 bases at V and 5 bases at J, with 17 bases between the two ends. The germline V gene has CDR1 SGHTA and CDR2 FQGNSA. The CDR3 is made up of 14 amino acids. CDR3 in DNA: TGTGCCAGCACCCGAACACCGGTGGGGACTGAAGCTTTCTTT. Its protein product is CASTRTPVGTEAFF.

This clonotype was detected only a few times. J is TRBJ2-1 and V is TRBV7-9, with 9 bases aligning to TRBD2. The CDR3 has 16 amino acids. Germline CDR1 SEHNR, CDR2 FQNEAQ (reference sequence). The ends lost 0 bases at V and 5 bases at J; junction bases unmatched: 5. CDR3 amino acids: CASSLATAGGNNEQFF. As DNA, the CDR3 is TGTGCCAGCAGCTTAGCAACAGCGGGGGGAAACAATGAGCAGTTCTTC.

This clonotype occurred a few times. The J gene is TRBJ2-7, the V gene TRBV4-2; 8 positions match TRBD2. This CDR3 comprises 16 residues. CDR1 and CDR2 (germline): LGHNA, YNFKEQ. The trim removed 0 bases at V and 2 bases at J, leaving 6 bases unmatched. The chain's CDR3 is CASSQDQAGATYEQYF. For the CDR3, the DNA is TGTGCCAGCAGCCAAGATCAAGCGGGGGCGACCTACGAGCAGTACTTC.

The sample holds a few counts of this clonotype. The rearrangement joins TRBV19 to TRBJ2-1; 9 bases line up with TRBD2. The CDR3 extends over 15 amino acids. CDR1 and CDR2 from the germline V gene are LNHDA and SQIVND (reference sequence). V was clipped by 3 bases and J by 5 bases; unmatched bases: 5. The CDR3 sequence is CASSMSSGSNNEQFF. The DNA of the CDR3 is TGTGCCAGTAGTATGAGTAGCGGGAGCAACAATGAGCAGTTCTTC. Together with reference TRBV19 and TRBJ2-1, the CDR3 gives the full variable domain: DGGITQSPKYLFRKEGQNVTLSCEQNLNHDAMYWYRQDPGQGLRLIYYSQIVNDFQKGDIAEGYSVSREKKESFPLTVTSAQKNPTAFYLCASSMSSGSNNEQFFGPGTRLTVL.

V is TRBV12-3 or TRBV12-4 and J is TRBJ2-1; 8 positions match TRBD2. J was trimmed by 5 bases and V by 0 bases; bases with no gene match: 6. This CDR3 is 16 amino acids long. The DNA of the CDR3 is TGTGCCAGCAGTTTAGCGCGGGGGGTTATTCACAATGAGCAGTTCTTC. It encodes CASSLARGVIHNEQFF.

This clonotype was seen only a few times. The genes are TRBV29-1 and TRBJ2-1, with 14 bases fitting TRBD2. With V trimmed by 6 bases and J by 8 bases, 6 bases remained unmatched. The CDR3 sequence is 14 residues long. In germline, CDR1 is SQVTM, CDR2 ANQGSEA. The chain's CDR3 is CSVRGLAGGYEQFF. CDR3 nucleotides: TGCAGCGTGCGCGGACTAGCGGGAGGTTATGAGCAGTTCTTC.

V is TRBV20-1 and J is TRBJ2-1; 10 positions agree with TRBD1. This CDR3 is 16 amino acids long. Trimming cost V 0 bases and J 6 bases; bases outside gene matches: 8. The germline V gene encodes CDR1 DFQATT and CDR2 SNEGSKA (reference sequence). The CDR3 region is CSARDRDRGRLNEQFF. The CDR3 DNA is TGCAGTGCTAGAGATAGGGACAGGGGAAGGCTCAATGAGCAGTTCTTC.

This clonotype was counted a few times. The V call is TRBV5-6, the J call TRBJ1-5; TRBD1 matches 8 bases. With 0 bases clipped from V and 5 bases from J, the junction kept 4 bases outside the gene matches. Germline CDR1 and CDR2: SGHDT and YYEEEE. This CDR3 region has 15 residues. The DNA of the CDR3 is TGTGCCAGCAGCTTGGGGACAGGGTTCTATCAGCCCCAGCATTTT. This encodes CASSLGTGFYQPQHF.

V usage is TRBV7-6 and J usage is TRBJ2-2; TRBD1 or TRBD2 may be the D gene (5 bases each). With 5 bases removed from V and 7 bases from J, the gap between germline ends came to 20 bases. Germline values: CDR1 SGHVS, CDR2 FNYEAQ. The CDR3 consists of 16 residues. The CDR3 DNA reads as TGTGCCAGCAGCCAGTCCCGGGACCCCAGAGGCGGGGAGCTGTTTTTT. The encoded protein is CASSQSRDPRGGELFF.

Turning to this clonotype: A much larger clone sits a single nucleotide away, making a read error possible. CDR3 amino acids: CASRAYEQYF. DNA for the CDR3: TGTGCCAGCAGGGCCTACGAGCAGTACTTC. The V and J genes are TRBV25-1 and TRBJ2-7; D is ambiguous. CDR3 size: 10 residues. Germline CDR1 MGHDK, CDR2 SYGVNS. V shed 6 bases and J shed 2 bases, with 2 bases lying between them.

The chain joins TRBV28 to TRBJ2-5; perhaps TRBD1 as D (6 bases). V lost 5 bases and J 4 bases, leaving 14 bases between the germline ends. Germline CDR1 reads MDHEN; CDR2 reads SYDVKM. This CDR3 has 14 residues. Here the CDR3 reads CASSATGFGETQYF. CDR3 bases: TGTGCCAGCAGTGCAACAGGGTTTGGAGAGACCCAGTACTTC.

This clonotype was picked up a small number of times. The rearrangement uses TRBV7-9 and TRBJ2-1; D uncertain. V lost 3 bases and J 10 bases, leaving 10 bases between the germline ends. Germline V lookup: CDR1 SEHNR, CDR2 FQNEAQ (reference sequence). CDR3 length equals 12 residues. The CDR3: CASSFSILEQFF. The CDR3 DNA reads as TGTGCCAGCAGCTTCAGTATTCTGGAGCAGTTCTTC.